The next 26 T cell receptor beta chains were all read from a single sample in a study of shared clonotypes between healthy human individuals (dated by TCRdb to 2018 to 2021). Preparation of the library involved the immunoSEQ multiplex PCR assay. TCRdb took over this immuneACCESS table, retaining in-frame rearrangements with V and J assigned. Such tables are incomplete; in checked studies, under half of the missing clones stem from an unresolved V gene, and the remainder is unexplained. This sample lists about 490,000 clones; about 72% were detected once. Of the sample, around 13% falls within the top ten clones. Sequencing was carried out using PBMCs. The receptors come from a woman in her thirties or forties in good health. Some clones in this sample may be carry-over from other donors' samples.

This clone turned up a few times. The same CDR3 arises from other DNA sequences in this sample as well. The V and J genes are TRBV11-2 and TRBJ2-1; D not certain. The V gene lost 0 bases and the J gene lost 7 bases, with 13 bases spanning the gap. The CDR3 has 15 amino acids. Germline assignment: CDR1 SGHAT and CDR2 FQNNGV. The CDR3 spells CASSLDRASGNEQFF. DNA of the CDR3: TGTGCCAGCAGCTTAGATCGGGCAAGTGGGAATGAGCAGTTCTTC.

The gene calls are TRBV5-4 and TRBJ1-2; possible D gene TRBD1, 6 bases. The CDR3 sequence is 14 residues long. V lost 4 bases to trimming and J lost 7 bases, with 17 bases between them. Germline values: CDR1 SGHNT, CDR2 YYREEE (reference sequence). CDR3 DNA sequence: TGTGCCAGCAGCATCCCCGTGAGGGGGACTGGCTACACCTTC. Its protein is CASSIPVRGTGYTF.

Concerning this clone: At one end the junction does not follow the germline gene, possibly because of a read error. This sequence joins TRBV7-2 and TRBJ1-1; unclear D gene. CDR3 size: 13 residues. Germline-derived CDR1 and CDR2 are SGHTA and FQGNSA. The CDR3 DNA follows: TGTGCCAGCAGCGTTACAGAGAACACCGAAGCTTTCTTT. Translating it yields CASSVTENTEAFF.

This chain connects TRBV5-6 to TRBJ2-1, with 9 bases fitting TRBD1. Germline V gene sequence: CDR1 SGHDT, CDR2 YYEEEE. V shed 4 bases and J 6 bases; nucleotides not matched to a gene: 11. There are 16 residues in the CDR3. In DNA form, the CDR3 reads TGTGCCAGCAGCCCCCTGGGACAGGGTATACTCAATGAGCAGTTCTTC. Its protein is CASSPLGQGILNEQFF.

Concerning this clone: Other nucleotide sequences in the sample specify the same CDR3. V usage is TRBV11-1 and J usage is TRBJ2-7; D ambiguous. Germline CDR1 SGHAT, CDR2 FQDESV (reference sequence). The length of the CDR3 is 11 residues. Deletions cut 4 bases from V and 3 bases from J, with 4 bases between. In DNA form, the CDR3 reads TGTGCCAGCAGCTCAAGCTACGAGCAGTACTTC. Translated: CASSSSYEQYF.

This clone turned up a few times. V is TRBV6-5 and J is TRBJ2-2; D is ambiguous. Trimming pared 2 bases from V and 6 bases from J, leaving 7 bases between. This CDR3 contains 13 residues. Germline-derived CDR1 and CDR2 are MNHEY and SVGAGI. The chain's CDR3 is CASSYGVAGELFF. The CDR3 nucleotides are TGTGCCAGCAGTTACGGGGTAGCCGGGGAGCTGTTTTTT.

This clone was seen a handful of times. The chain recombines TRBV9 with TRBJ1-1, with D perhaps TRBD1 (5 bases). The CDR3 is made up of 13 amino acids. In germline, CDR1 is SGDLS, CDR2 YYNGEE. Deletions cut 0 bases from V and 5 bases from J, with 8 bases between. The CDR3: CASSVGQGTEAFF. The CDR3 coding sequence is TGTGCCAGCAGCGTAGGGCAGGGTACTGAAGCTTTCTTT.

The gene calls are TRBV7-2 and TRBJ2-1; 7 nucleotides line up with TRBD2. Germline-derived CDR1 and CDR2 are SGHTA and FQGNSA. This CDR3 region has 15 residues. The J segment lost 7 bases and the V segment lost 0 bases, leaving 6 bases of the junction unmatched. The CDR3 DNA follows: TGTGCCAGCAGCTTAGCGGGAGGGCAGACGAATGAGCAGTTCTTC. Its protein is CASSLAGGQTNEQFF.

The V gene is TRBV27, the J gene TRBJ2-3, with 9 bases lining up with TRBD2. V dropped 6 bases and J dropped 1; count of bases not matched to a gene: 8. Per the germline V gene, CDR1 is MNHEY and CDR2 is SMNVEV (reference sequence). This CDR3 contains 16 residues. As DNA, the CDR3 is TGTGCCAGCAGGCTTACCCGGACTAGCGGCACAGATACGCAGTATTTT. It codes for CASRLTRTSGTDTQYF.

This clone appeared a few times. This chain connects TRBV5-1 to TRBJ2-1, with a weak D call TRBD2 (5 bases). V lost 0 bases and J lost 10, with 11 bases in between. The CDR3 is 13 amino acids. CDR1 SGHRS and CDR2 YFSETQ come from the germline V gene. The CDR3 DNA reads TGCGCCAGCAGCTTGGCTGAGGGCTTCGAGCAGTTCTTC. It codes for CASSLAEGFEQFF. The full variable domain, its missing parts supplied by reference TRBV5-1 and TRBJ2-1, is KAGVTQTPRYLIKTRGQQVTLSCSPISGHRSVSWYQQTPGQGLQFLFEYFSETQRNKGNFPGRFSGRQFSNSRSEMNVSTLELGDSALYLCASSLAEGFEQFFGPGTRLTVL.

This sequence joins TRBV18 and TRBJ1-2; a weak D match, TRBD1 (5 bases). Deletions cut 0 bases from V and 7 bases from J, with 12 bases between. Germline V gene data show CDR1 as KGHSH and CDR2 as LQKENI. The CDR3 is 14 residues long. CDR3 in DNA: TGTGCCAGCTCACCACCGGAGGGGCTGGGTGGCTACACCTTC. It codes for CASSPPEGLGGYTF.

This chain connects TRBV13 to TRBJ2-1, with D uncertain. V was trimmed by 0 bases and J by 4 bases, leaving 4 bases between them. Per germline, CDR1 PRHDT and CDR2 FYEKMQ (reference sequence). The CDR3 runs to 13 residues. The CDR3 loop is CASSLGEYNEQFF. In DNA, the CDR3 is TGTGCCAGCAGCTTAGGGGAATACAATGAGCAGTTCTTC.

The J gene is TRBJ1-2, the V gene TRBV9, with D possibly being TRBD1 (6 bases). From germline, CDR1 is SGDLS and CDR2 YYNGEE. V gave up 0 bases and J gave up 4 bases, with 13 bases separating them. The CDR3 is 15 residues long. The CDR3 spells CASSVAGGRSYGYTF. In DNA, the CDR3 is TGTGCCAGCAGCGTAGCTGGGGGCCGGAGCTATGGCTACACCTTC. Full variable domain (missing parts from reference TRBV9 and TRBJ1-2): DSGVTQTPKHLITATGQRVTLRCSPRSGDLSVYWYQQSLDQGLQFLIQYYNGEERAKGNILERFSAQQFPDLHSELNLSSLELGDSALYFCASSVAGGRSYGYTFGSGTRLTVV.

This chain uses TRBV27 with TRBJ2-7, with D unclear. Trimming removed 2 bases at V and 6 bases at J, with 14 bases between. The CDR3 runs to 14 residues. CDR1 and CDR2 (germline): MNHEY, SMNVEV (reference sequence). CDR3 in DNA: TGTGCCAGCAGTTTAGATGGCCGGTACTCCGAGCAGTACTTC. Its translation is CASSLDGRYSEQYF.

About this clone itself: A far larger clone differs by one base, so this is likely a read error. The sample carries other DNA sequences with the same CDR3. The chain joins TRBV11-2 to TRBJ1-5, with TRBD1 as a possible D gene (6 bases). The CDR3 runs 15 residues. Germline loops: CDR1 SGHAT, CDR2 FQNNGV. The CDR3 nucleotides read TGCGCCAGCAGCCCCATAGGGGGACGCAATCAGCCCCAGCATTTT. Its translation: CASSPIGGRNQPQHF.

The chain links TRBV11-2 to TRBJ2-5; 12 nucleotides agree with TRBD1. The CDR3 length is 17 residues. The trim removed 4 bases at V and 4 bases at J, leaving 10 bases unmatched. Germline V gene lookup returns CDR1 SGHAT and CDR2 FQNNGV. In DNA, the CDR3 is TGTGCCAGCAGCTATAGCGGGACAGGGGGCATCGGAGAGACCCAGTACTTC. It is translated as CASSYSGTGGIGETQYF.

This chain joins TRBV5-8 and TRBJ2-1; TRBD2 matches 11 bases. Germline V CDR1 and CDR2: SGHTS, YDEGEE. There are 19 residues in the CDR3. The ends lost 4 bases at V and 6 bases at J; junction bases unmatched: 18. This CDR3 is CASSHNRGRGLAVFNEQFF. The CDR3 DNA sequence: TGTGCCAGCAGCCACAACCGTGGGAGGGGACTAGCGGTCTTCAATGAGCAGTTCTTC.

This clone occurred once. V is TRBV10-2 and J is TRBJ2-1; D uncertain. Trimming removed 8 bases from V and 8 bases from J, with 16 bases in between. The CDR3 is made up of 13 amino acids. CDR1 and CDR2 from the germline V gene are WSHSY and SAAADI. CDR3 sequence: CASSRETWHEQFF. The CDR3, as DNA: TGCGCCAGCTCCCGAGAGACGTGGCATGAGCAGTTCTTC.

CDR3 sequence reads: CASSLAGGPSTQYF. The CDR3 nucleotides are TGTGCCAGCAGCCTAGCGGGAGGGCCCTCGACGCAGTATTTT. The chain combines TRBV28 with TRBJ2-3; the match to TRBD2 covers 12 bases. CDR1 and CDR2 from the germline V gene are MDHEN and SYDVKM. The CDR3 has 14 residues. The J segment lost 9 bases and the V segment lost 6 bases, leaving 7 bases of the junction unmatched.

With regard to this clone: Since a much larger clone is just one base distant, this may be a read error. This same CDR3 is encoded by further DNA sequences in the sample. The rearrangement joins TRBV7-8 to TRBJ1-5; 8 bases match TRBD1. The CDR3 runs 14 residues. Germline V lookup: CDR1 SGHVS, CDR2 FQNEAQ. The CDR3 sequence is CASSLPGGNQPQHF. CDR3 DNA: TGTGCCAGCAGCTTACCAGGGGGCAATCAGCCCCAGCACTTT. Full variable domain (rest looked up from reference TRBV7-8 and TRBJ1-5): GAGVSQSPRYKVAKRGQDVALRCDPISGHVSLFWYQQALGQGPEFLTYFQNEAQLDKSGLPSDRFFAERPEGSVSTLKIQRTQQEDSAVYLCASSLPGGNQPQHFGDGTRLSIL.

V usage is TRBV7-2 and J usage is TRBJ1-5; weak D call: TRBD1 (6 bases). Germline assignment: CDR1 SGHTA and CDR2 FQGNSA. This CDR3 spans 16 amino acids. V lost 5 bases and J lost 4, with 18 bases in between. The CDR3 loop reads CASSPVRGGRNQPQHF. The CDR3 DNA reads TGTGCCAGCAGCCCCGTCCGGGGGGGCCGGAATCAGCCCCAGCATTTT.

V gene TRBV11-3 combines with J gene TRBJ2-3; 11 bases are shared with TRBD1. V shed 7 bases, J shed 6 bases, and the junction held 12 bases outside the gene matches. Germline CDR1 and CDR2: SGHNT and YENEEA. This CDR3 has 16 residues. In nucleotides, the CDR3 is TGTGCCAGCACTCTAACGGGACAGGGGGGCGAGGATACGCAGTATTTT. As protein: CASTLTGQGGEDTQYF.

J is TRBJ2-5 and V is TRBV20-1; no reliable D call. Per germline, CDR1 DFQATT and CDR2 SNEGSKA (reference sequence). V was trimmed by 3 bases and J by 2 bases, leaving 4 bases between them. This CDR3 is 11 amino acids long. The CDR3 region has the DNA TGCAGTGCTAGTAAACAAGAGACCCAGTACTTC. This codes for CSASKQETQYF.

This rearrangement joins TRBV19 to TRBJ2-7; 9 bases match TRBD2. Trimming removed 8 bases from V and 2 bases from J; junction bases left unmatched: 13. Germline V gene lookup returns CDR1 LNHDA and CDR2 SQIVND (reference sequence). CDR3 length: 16 residues. Written as DNA, the CDR3 is TGTGCCAGTTCCCCTAGCGGGGACAGAACTCCCTACGAGCAGTACTTC. This translates into CASSPSGDRTPYEQYF.

The chain couples TRBV27 to TRBJ1-4; D is unclear. V dropped 5 bases and J dropped 0 bases, with 13 bases sitting between them. The CDR3 extends over 16 amino acids. In germline, CDR1 is MNHEY, CDR2 SMNVEV (reference sequence). The CDR3 reads CASSPTYVATNEKLFF. DNA for the CDR3: TGTGCCAGCAGTCCCACCTACGTTGCAACTAATGAAAAACTGTTTTTT. Supplemented by reference TRBV27 and TRBJ1-4, the full variable domain reads EAQVTQNPRYLITVTGKKLTVTCSQNMNHEYMSWYRQDPGLGLRQIYYSMNVEVTDKGDVPEGYKVSRKEKRNFPLILESPSPNQTSLYFCASSPTYVATNEKLFFGSGTQLSVL.

Turning to this clone: This could be a read error, since a much larger clone is one nucleotide away. The V call is TRBV7-2, the J call TRBJ2-7; 8 bases agree with TRBD2. CDR3 size: 16 residues. The germline V gene has CDR1 SGHTA and CDR2 FQGNSA. In nucleotides, the CDR3 is TGTGCCGGCAGCCCCCGGGGGGGCGGGAGGACCTACGAGCAGTACTTC. This codes for CAGSPRGGGRTYEQYF.